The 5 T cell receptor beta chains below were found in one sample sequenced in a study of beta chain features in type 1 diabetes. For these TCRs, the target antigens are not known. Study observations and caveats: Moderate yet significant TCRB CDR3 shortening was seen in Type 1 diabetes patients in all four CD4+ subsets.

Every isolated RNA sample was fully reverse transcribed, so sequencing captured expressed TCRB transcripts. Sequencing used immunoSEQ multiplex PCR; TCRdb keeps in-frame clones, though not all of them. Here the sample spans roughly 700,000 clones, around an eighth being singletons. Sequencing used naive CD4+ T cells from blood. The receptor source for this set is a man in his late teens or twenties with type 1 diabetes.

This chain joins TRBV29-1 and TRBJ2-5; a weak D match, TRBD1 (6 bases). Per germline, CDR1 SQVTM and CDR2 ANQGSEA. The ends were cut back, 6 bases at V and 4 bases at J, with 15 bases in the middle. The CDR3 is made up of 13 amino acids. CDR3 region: CSVRDTVLETQYF. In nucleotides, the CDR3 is TGCAGCGTCAGGGACACCGTGTTAGAGACCCAGTACTTC.

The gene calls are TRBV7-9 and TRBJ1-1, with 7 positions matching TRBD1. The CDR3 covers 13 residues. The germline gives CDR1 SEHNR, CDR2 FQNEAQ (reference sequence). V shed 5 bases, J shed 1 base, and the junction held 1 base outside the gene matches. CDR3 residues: CASSQGENTEAFF. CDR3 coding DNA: TGTGCCAGCAGCCAGGGGGAGAACACTGAAGCTTTCTTT. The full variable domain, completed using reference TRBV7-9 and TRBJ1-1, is DTGVSQNPRHKITKRGQNVTFRCDPISEHNRLYWYRQTLGQGPEFLTYFQNEAQLEKSRLLSDRFSAERPKGSFSTLEIQRTEQGDSAMYLCASSQGENTEAFFGQGTRLTVV.

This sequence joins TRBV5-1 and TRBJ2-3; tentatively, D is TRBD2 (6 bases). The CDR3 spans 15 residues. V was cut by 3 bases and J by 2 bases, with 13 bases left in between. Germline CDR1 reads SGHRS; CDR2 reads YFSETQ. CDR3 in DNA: TGCGCCAGCAGCTCGGCCGCGGGGAACACAGATACGCAGTATTTT. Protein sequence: CASSSAAGNTDTQYF.

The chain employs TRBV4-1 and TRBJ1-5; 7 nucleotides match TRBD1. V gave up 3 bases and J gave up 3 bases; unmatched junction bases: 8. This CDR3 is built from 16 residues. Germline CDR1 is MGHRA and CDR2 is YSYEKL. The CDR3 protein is CASSHLNRGVNQPQHF. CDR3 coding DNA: TGCGCCAGCAGCCATCTCAACAGGGGAGTCAATCAGCCCCAGCATTTT.

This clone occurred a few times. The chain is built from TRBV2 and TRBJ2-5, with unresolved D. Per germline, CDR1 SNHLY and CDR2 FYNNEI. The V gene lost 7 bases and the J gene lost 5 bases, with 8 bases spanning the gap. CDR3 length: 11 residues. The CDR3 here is CASINFETQYF. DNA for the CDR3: TGTGCCAGCATCAACTTCGAGACCCAGTACTTC.